This T cell receptor (beta chain) came from a study of T cells in Graves' hyperthyroidism and ophthalmopathy. General study points: Ophthalmopathy was model-predicted a median approximately six months pre-onset. Blood also contained most expanded thyroid clonotypes above 0.001.

Hyperthyroidism was newly diagnosed in patients aged 18 to 65 (duration under 2 months). Each 10 ml fresh peripheral blood draw supplied the PBMCs. CDR1 MNHEY and CDR2 SVGAGI come from the germline V gene. CDR3 length equals 15 residues. The V and J ends lost 1 base and 0 bases respectively, with 9 bases between them. The investigators amplified TCR beta CDR3 regions from RNA transcripts. A first-round RT-PCR of the TCR CDR3 used the HTBI primer set. MiXCR, run by TCRdb on the multiplex PCR reads, gives a single entry per CDR3 protein. The table includes around 760,000 distinct CDR3 sequences, roughly a third detected once. Concerning this clonotype: Its antigen is still unknown.

Sample: blood. The sequence was obtained from a woman aged 40-49 years with Graves' hyperthyroidism. The chain uses TRBV6-5 and TRBJ2-5; no firm D call. The CDR3 sequence is CASSYFGPYQETQYF. The CDR3 DNA reads as TGTGCCAGCAGTTACTTTGGGCCGTACCAAGAGACCCAGTACTTC.